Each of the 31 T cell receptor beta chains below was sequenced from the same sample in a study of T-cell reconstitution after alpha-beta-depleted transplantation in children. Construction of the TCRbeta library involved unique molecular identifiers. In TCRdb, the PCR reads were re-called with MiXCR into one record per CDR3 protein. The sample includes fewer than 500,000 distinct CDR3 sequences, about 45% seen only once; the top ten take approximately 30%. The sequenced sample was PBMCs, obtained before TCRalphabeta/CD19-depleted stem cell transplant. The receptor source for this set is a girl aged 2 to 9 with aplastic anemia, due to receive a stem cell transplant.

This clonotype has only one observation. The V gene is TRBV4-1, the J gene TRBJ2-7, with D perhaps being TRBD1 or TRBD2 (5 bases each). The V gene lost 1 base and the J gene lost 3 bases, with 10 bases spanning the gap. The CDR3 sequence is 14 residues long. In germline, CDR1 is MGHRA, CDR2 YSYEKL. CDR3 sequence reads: CASSQGGQGYEQYF. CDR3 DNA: TGCGCCAGCAGCCAAGGAGGGCAGGGCTACGAGCAGTACTTC.

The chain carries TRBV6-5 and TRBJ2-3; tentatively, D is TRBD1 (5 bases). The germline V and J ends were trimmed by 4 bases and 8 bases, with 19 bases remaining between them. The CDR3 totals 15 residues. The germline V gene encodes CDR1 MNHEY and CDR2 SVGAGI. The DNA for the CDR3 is TGTGCCAGCAGTTCCTCTAACAAGGGGCCAGTTACGCAGTATTTT. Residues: CASSSSNKGPVTQYF.

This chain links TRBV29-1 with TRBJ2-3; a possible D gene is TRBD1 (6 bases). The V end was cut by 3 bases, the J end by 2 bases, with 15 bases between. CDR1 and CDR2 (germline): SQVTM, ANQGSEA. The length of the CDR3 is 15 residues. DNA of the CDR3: TGCAGCGTTGACAGGGGTAGGCTACCCACAGATACGCAGTATTTT. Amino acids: CSVDRGRLPTDTQYF.

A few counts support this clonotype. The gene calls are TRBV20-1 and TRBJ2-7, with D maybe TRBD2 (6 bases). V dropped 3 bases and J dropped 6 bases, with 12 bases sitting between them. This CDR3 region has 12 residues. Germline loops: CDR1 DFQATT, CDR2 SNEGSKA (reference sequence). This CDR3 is CSAREGGREQYF. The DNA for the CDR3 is TGCAGTGCTAGGGAGGGCGGGCGCGAGCAGTACTTC.

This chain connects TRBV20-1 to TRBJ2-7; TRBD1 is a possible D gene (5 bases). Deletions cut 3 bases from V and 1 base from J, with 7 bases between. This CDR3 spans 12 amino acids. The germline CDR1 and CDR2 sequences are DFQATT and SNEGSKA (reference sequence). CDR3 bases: TGCAGTGCTAGGCACAGGTCCTACGAGCAGTACTTC. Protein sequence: CSARHRSYEQYF.

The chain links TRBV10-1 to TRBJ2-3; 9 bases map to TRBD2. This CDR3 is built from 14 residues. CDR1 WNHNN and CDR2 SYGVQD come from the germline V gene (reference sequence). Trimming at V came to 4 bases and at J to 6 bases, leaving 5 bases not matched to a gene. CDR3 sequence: CASSGGRAQDTQYF. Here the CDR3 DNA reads TGCGCCAGCAGTGGCGGGAGGGCCCAGGATACGCAGTATTTT.

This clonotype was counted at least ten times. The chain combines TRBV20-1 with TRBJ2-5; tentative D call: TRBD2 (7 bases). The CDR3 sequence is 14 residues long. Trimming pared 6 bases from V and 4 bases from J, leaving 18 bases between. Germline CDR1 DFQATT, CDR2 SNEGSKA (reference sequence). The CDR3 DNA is TGCAGTGCGAGGGGGGGAGGGCCACGAGAGACCCAGTACTTC. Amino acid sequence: CSARGGGPRETQYF.

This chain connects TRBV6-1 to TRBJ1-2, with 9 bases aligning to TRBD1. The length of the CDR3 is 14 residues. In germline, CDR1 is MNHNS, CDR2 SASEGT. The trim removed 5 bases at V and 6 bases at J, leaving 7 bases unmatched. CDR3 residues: CASSHNRDRDGYTF. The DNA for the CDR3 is TGTGCCAGCAGTCATAACCGGGACAGGGATGGCTACACCTTC.

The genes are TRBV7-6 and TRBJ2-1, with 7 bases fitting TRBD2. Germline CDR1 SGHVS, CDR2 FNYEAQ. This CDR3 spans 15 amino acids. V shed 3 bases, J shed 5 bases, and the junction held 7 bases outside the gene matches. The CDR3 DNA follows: TGTGCCAGCAGCTTGGGGACTACACCCAACAATGAGCAGTTCTTC. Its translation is CASSLGTTPNNEQFF.

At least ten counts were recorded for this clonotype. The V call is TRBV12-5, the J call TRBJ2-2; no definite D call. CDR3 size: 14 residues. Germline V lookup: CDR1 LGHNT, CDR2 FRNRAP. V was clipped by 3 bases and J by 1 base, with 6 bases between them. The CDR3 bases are TGTGCTAGTGGTTTATCACTGAACACCGGGGAGCTGTTTTTT. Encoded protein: CASGLSLNTGELFF.

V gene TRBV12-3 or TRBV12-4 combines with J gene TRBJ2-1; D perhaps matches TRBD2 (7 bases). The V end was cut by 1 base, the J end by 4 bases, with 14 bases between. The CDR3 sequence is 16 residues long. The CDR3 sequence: CASSLGGRGIYNEQFF. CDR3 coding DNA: TGTGCCAGCAGTTTAGGTGGGAGGGGGATTTACAATGAGCAGTTCTTC.

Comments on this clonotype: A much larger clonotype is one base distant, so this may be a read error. CDR3: CASSLWQLSTEAFF. The CDR3 DNA reads as TGTGCCAGCAGCTTGTGGCAGCTGAGCACTGAAGCTTTCTTT. The chain links TRBV5-6 to TRBJ1-1; D remains unclear. The length of the CDR3 is 14 residues. V was shortened by 1 base and J by 4 bases, with 11 bases between the two germline ends. The V gene's germline CDR1 is SGHDT and CDR2 YYEEEE. Variable domain in full (rest from reference TRBV5-6 and TRBJ1-1): DAGVTQSPTHLIKTRGQQVTLRCSPKSGHDTVSWYQQALGQGPQFIFQYYEEEERQRGNFPDRFSGHQFPNYSSELNVNALLLGDSALYLCASSLWQLSTEAFFGQGTRLTVV.

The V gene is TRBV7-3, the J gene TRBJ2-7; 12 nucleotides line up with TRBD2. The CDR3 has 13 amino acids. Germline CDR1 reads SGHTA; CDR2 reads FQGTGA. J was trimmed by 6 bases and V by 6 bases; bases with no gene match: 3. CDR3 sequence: CASSGLAGLEQYF. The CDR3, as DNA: TGTGCCAGCAGTGGACTAGCGGGACTCGAGCAGTACTTC.

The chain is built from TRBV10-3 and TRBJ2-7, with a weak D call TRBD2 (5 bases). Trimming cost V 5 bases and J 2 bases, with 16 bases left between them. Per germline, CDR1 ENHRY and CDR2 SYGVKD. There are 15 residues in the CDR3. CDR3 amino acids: CAISWRKDRTYEQYF. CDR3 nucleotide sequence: TGTGCCATCAGTTGGAGGAAGGATCGGACCTACGAGCAGTACTTC.

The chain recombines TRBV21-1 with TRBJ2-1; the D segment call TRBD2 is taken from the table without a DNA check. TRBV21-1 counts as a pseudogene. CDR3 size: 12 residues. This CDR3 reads CASSKEEDEQFF. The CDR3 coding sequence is TGTGCCAGCAGTAAAGAGGAGGATGAGCAGTTCTTC.

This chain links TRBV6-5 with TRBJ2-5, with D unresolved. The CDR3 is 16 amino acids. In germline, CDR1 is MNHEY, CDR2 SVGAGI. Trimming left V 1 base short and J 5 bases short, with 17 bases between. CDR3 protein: CASSYLGGNLGETQYF. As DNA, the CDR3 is TGTGCCAGCAGTTACTTGGGCGGCAACTTAGGGGAGACCCAGTACTTC.

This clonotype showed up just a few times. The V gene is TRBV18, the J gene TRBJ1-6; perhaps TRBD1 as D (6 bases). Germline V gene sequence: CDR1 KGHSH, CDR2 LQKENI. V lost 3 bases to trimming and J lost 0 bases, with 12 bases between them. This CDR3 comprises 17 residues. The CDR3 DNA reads TGTGCCAGCTCACCTGAACAGGGAAGCTCCTATAATTCACCCCTCCACTTT. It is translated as CASSPEQGSSYNSPLHF.

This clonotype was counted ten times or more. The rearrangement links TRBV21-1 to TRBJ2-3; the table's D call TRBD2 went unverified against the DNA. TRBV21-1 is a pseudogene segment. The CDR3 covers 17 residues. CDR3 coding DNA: TGTGCCAGCAGCAAAATCGGGACTGGCTCTAGCACAGATACGCAGTATTTT. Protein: CASSKIGTGSSTDTQYF.

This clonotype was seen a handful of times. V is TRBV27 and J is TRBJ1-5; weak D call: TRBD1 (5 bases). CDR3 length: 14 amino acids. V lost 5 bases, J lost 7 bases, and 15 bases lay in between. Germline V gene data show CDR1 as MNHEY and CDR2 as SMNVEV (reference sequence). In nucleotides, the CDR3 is TGTGCCAGCAGTGGGGACTCATCGAGACAGCCCCAGCATTTT. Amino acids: CASSGDSSRQPQHF.

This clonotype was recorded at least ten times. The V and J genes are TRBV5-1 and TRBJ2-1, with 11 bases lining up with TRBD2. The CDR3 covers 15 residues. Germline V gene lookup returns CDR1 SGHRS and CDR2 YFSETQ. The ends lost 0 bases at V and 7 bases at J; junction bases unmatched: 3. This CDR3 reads CASSLGLAGWNEQFF. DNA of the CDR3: TGCGCCAGCAGCTTGGGACTAGCGGGGTGGAATGAGCAGTTCTTC.

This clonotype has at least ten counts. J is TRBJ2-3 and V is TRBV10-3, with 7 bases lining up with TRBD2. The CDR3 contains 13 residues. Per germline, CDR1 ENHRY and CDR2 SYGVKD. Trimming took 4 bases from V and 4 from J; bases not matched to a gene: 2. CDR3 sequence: CAISVSGADTQYF. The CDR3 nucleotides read TGTGCCATCAGTGTGAGCGGGGCAGATACGCAGTATTTT.

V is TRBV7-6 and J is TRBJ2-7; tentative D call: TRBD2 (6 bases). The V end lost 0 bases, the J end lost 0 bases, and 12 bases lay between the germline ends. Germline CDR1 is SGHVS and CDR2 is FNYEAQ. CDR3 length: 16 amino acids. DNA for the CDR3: TGTGCCAGCAGCTTAGCGCAGGGTAGCGGCTCCTACGAGCAGTACTTC. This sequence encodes CASSLAQGSGSYEQYF. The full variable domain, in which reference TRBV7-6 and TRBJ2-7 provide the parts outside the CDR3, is GAGVSQSPRYKVTKRGQDVALRCDPISGHVSLYWYRQALGQGPEFLTYFNYEAQQDKSGLPNDRFSAERPEGSISTLTIQRTEQRDSAMYRCASSLAQGSGSYEQYFGPGTRLTVT.

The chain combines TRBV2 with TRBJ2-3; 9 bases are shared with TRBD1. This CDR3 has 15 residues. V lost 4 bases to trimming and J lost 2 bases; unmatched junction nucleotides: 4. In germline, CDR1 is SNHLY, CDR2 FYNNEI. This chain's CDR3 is CASSGGQGTTDTQYF. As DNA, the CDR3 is TGTGCCAGCAGTGGGGGACAGGGAACCACAGATACGCAGTATTTT.

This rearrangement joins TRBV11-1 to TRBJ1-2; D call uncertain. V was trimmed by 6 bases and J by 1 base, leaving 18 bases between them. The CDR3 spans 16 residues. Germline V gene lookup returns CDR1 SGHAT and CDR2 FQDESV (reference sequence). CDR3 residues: CASSTQSLGSNYGYTF. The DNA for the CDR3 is TGTGCCAGCAGTACGCAGTCTTTGGGAAGTAACTATGGCTACACCTTC.

Written as DNA, the CDR3 is TGCGCCAGCAGTTCGACTAGCGGGAGAAGGGATGAGCAGTTCTTC. Protein: CASSSTSGRRDEQFF. The chain is built from TRBV5-1 and TRBJ2-1; 12 nucleotides line up with TRBD2. V shed 5 bases, J shed 8 bases, and the junction held 8 bases outside the gene matches. The CDR3 extends over 15 amino acids. CDR1 and CDR2 (germline): SGHRS, YFSETQ.

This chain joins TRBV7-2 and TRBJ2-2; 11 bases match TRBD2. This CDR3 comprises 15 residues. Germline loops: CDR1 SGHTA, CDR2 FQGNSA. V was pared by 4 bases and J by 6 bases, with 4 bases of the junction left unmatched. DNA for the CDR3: TGTGCCAGCAGCTCAGGACTAGCGGGCGCCGGGGAGCTGTTTTTT. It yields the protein CASSSGLAGAGELFF.

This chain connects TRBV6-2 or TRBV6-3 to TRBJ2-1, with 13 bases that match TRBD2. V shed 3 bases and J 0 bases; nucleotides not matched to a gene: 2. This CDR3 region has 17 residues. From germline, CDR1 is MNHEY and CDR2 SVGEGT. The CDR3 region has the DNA TGTGCCAGCAGTTATCGGACTAGCGGGAGCTCCTACAATGAGCAGTTCTTC. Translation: CASSYRTSGSSYNEQFF.

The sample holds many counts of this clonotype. As DNA, the CDR3 is TGTGCCAGCAGCCAGCAGACAGGGATAAACGAGCAGTACTTC. It specifies CASSQQTGINEQYF. V is TRBV3-1 and J is TRBJ2-7; 7 bases fit TRBD1. This CDR3 contains 14 residues. J was trimmed by 5 bases and V by 3 bases; bases with no gene match: 7. CDR1 is LGHDT and CDR2 is YNNKEL in the germline V gene (reference sequence).

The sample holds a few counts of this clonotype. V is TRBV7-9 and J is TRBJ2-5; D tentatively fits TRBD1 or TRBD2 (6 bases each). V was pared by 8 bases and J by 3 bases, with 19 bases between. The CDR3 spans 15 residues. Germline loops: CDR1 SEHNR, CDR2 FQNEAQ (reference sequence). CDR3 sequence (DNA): TGTGCCAGCGCCTTGGGGGGCGCTCCCAAAGAGACCCAGTACTTC. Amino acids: CASALGGAPKETQYF.

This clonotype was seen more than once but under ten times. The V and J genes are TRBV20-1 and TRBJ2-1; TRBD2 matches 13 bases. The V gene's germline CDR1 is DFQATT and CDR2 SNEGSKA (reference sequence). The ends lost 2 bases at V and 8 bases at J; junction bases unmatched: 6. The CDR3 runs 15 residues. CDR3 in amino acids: CSARLTGLAGDEQFF. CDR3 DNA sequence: TGCAGTGCTAGACTAACCGGACTAGCGGGAGATGAGCAGTTCTTC.

The CDR3 loop is CSARGPGAGYEQYF. CDR3 in DNA: TGCAGTGCTAGAGGACCGGGGGCAGGGTACGAGCAGTACTTC. The V and J genes are TRBV20-1 and TRBJ2-7; D possibly matches TRBD1 or TRBD2 (6 bases each). The V and J ends lost 1 base and 4 bases respectively, with 14 bases between them. Germline-derived CDR1 and CDR2 are DFQATT and SNEGSKA (reference sequence). CDR3 size: 14 residues.